The 17 T cell receptor beta chains below all came from one sample that was sequenced in a study of blood T cell repertoires in COVID-19. Only in-frame clones appear in the TCRdb table, and some are missing; sequencing was by immunoSEQ multiplex PCR. The sample has nearly 250,000 clones, about nine tenths seen once. Sequences were obtained from PBMCs or T cells enriched from blood (not recorded which). The receptors were gathered from a man aged 45-65 years who had been exposed to COVID-19.

The rearrangement uses TRBV21-1 and TRBJ1-1; the D call in the table, TRBD1, was not verified against the DNA. TRBV21-1 is a known pseudogene. The CDR3 runs 17 residues. The DNA for the CDR3 is TGTGCCAGCAGCAAAAGGGGTCGACAGGGGCTTAACGCTGAAGCTTTCTTT. Its protein product is CASSKRGRQGLNAEAFF.

The CDR3 reads CASSFRGSANEKLFF. Written as DNA, the CDR3 is TGTGCCAGCAGTTTCCGGGGTAGCGCTAATGAAAAACTGTTTTTT. The V gene is TRBV28, the J gene TRBJ1-4; no clear D gene. V was shortened by 3 bases and J by 3 bases, with 11 bases between the two germline ends. The CDR3 is 15 amino acids. Germline V CDR1 and CDR2: MDHEN, SYDVKM.

The CDR3 bases are TGTGCCAGCTCAAAAGGGACAGACTCCTACGAGCAGTACTTC. Its translation is CASSKGTDSYEQYF. The chain links TRBV18 to TRBJ2-7, with 7 bases fitting TRBD1. Germline CDR1 KGHSH, CDR2 LQKENI. V dropped 5 bases and J dropped 0; count of bases not matched to a gene: 4. The CDR3 covers 14 residues.

In this sample, this clone turned up a few times. Here the CDR3 reads CASSLLGGVGEKLFF. The CDR3 nucleotides are TGTGCCAGCAGTTTACTCGGAGGGGTGGGGGAAAAACTGTTTTTT. V gene TRBV28 combines with J gene TRBJ1-4, with a tentative D call TRBD1 (5 bases). Germline V lookup: CDR1 MDHEN, CDR2 SYDVKM. V was shortened by 2 bases and J by 8 bases, with 15 bases between the two germline ends. The CDR3 spans 15 residues.

This chain connects TRBV7-9 to TRBJ1-6; 10 bases agree with TRBD1. The V gene end was trimmed by 4 bases and the J gene end by 7 bases; junction bases not matched to a gene: 13. Germline V gene sequence: CDR1 SEHNR, CDR2 FQNEAQ (reference sequence). The CDR3 runs 18 residues. CDR3 nucleotides: TGTGCCAGCAGCTCCCACCGGGACAGGGGAAGAGGGAATTCACCCCTCCACTTT. As protein: CASSSHRDRGRGNSPLHF.

The V call is TRBV5-1, the J call TRBJ2-7; 8 nucleotides match TRBD2. The germline CDR1 and CDR2 sequences are SGHRS and YFSETQ. This CDR3 has 14 residues. With V trimmed by 4 bases and J by 2 bases, 5 bases remained unmatched. Written as DNA, the CDR3 is TGCGCCAGCAGCCTAGCGGGTGGGGCCTACGAGCAGTACGTC. Protein product: CASSLAGGAYEQYV.

The V and J genes are TRBV10-3 and TRBJ2-3, with 14 nucleotides matching TRBD2. This CDR3 comprises 17 residues. The junction had 7 bases not matched to a gene; V was cut back by 5 bases and J by 3 bases. The V gene's germline CDR1 is ENHRY and CDR2 SYGVKD. The CDR3: CAISSGLAGDGTDTQYF. For the CDR3, the DNA is TGTGCCATCAGTTCGGGACTAGCGGGAGACGGAACAGATACGCAGTATTTT.

This chain links TRBV29-1 with TRBJ1-1; D uncertain. The CDR3 consists of 12 residues. The V and J ends lost 7 bases and 8 bases respectively, with 17 bases between them. Germline V gene data show CDR1 as SQVTM and CDR2 as ANQGSEA. This CDR3 is CSGQKSTTEAFF. The CDR3 coding sequence is TGCAGCGGCCAAAAGTCGACAACCGAAGCTTTCTTT.

Here the CDR3 reads CATRDRAAYTEAFF. For the CDR3, the DNA is TGTGCCACCAGGGACAGGGCAGCGTACACTGAAGCTTTCTTT. This sequence joins TRBV7-9 and TRBJ1-1; 9 bases align to TRBD1. This CDR3 has 14 residues. The germline gives CDR1 SEHNR, CDR2 FQNEAQ (reference sequence). V gave up 10 bases and J gave up 3 bases; unmatched junction bases: 9.

In the case of this clone: Distinct nucleotide sequences in the sample also encode this CDR3. The rearrangement joins TRBV5-1 to TRBJ1-1; D is ambiguous. From germline, CDR1 is SGHRS and CDR2 YFSETQ. V lost 0 bases, J lost 3 bases, and 9 bases lay in between. The CDR3 covers 14 residues. The DNA for the CDR3 is TGCGCCAGCAGCTTGGCCGGTGATGACACTGAAGCTTTCTTT. Its protein is CASSLAGDDTEAFF.

The V and J genes are TRBV10-3 and TRBJ1-1; 7 positions match TRBD1. The CDR3 sequence is 11 residues long. Germline V gene data show CDR1 as ENHRY and CDR2 as SYGVKD. V lost 5 bases and J lost 7; bases outside the gene matches: 1. CDR3 sequence (DNA): TGTGCCATCAGTCGGGACAGTGAAGCTTTCTTT. Amino acids: CAISRDSEAFF.

The rearrangement links TRBV27 to TRBJ1-3, with 9 bases lining up with TRBD1. V was clipped by 4 bases and J by 0 bases; unmatched bases: 7. The CDR3 is 17 amino acids. Germline CDR1 reads MNHEY; CDR2 reads SMNVEV (reference sequence). The CDR3 DNA sequence: TGTGCCAGCAGTTGGGGACAGGGTGAGGACTCTGGAAACACCATATATTTT. This codes for CASSWGQGEDSGNTIYF.

The chain uses TRBV24-1 and TRBJ2-3; a weak D match, TRBD2 (6 bases). The CDR3 sequence is 13 residues long. Germline CDR1 and CDR2: KGHDR and SFDVKD. Trimming removed 3 bases from V and 15 bases from J, with 18 bases in between. Here the CDR3 DNA reads TGTGCCACCAGTGATCAACTAGCCTACGAAATTTATTTT. Its protein is CATSDQLAYEIYF.

The chain joins TRBV2 to TRBJ2-7, with 10 bases identical to TRBD1. J lost 6 bases, V lost 7 bases, and 6 bases had no gene match. Germline CDR1 is SNHLY and CDR2 is FYNNEI. The CDR3 covers 13 residues. In DNA form, the CDR3 reads TGTGCCAGCATGCGGGACAGGGGTGTCGAGCAGTACTTC. This translates into CASMRDRGVEQYF.

The chain couples TRBV5-1 to TRBJ1-1; D not resolved. V lost 0 bases, J lost 1 base, and 13 bases lay in between. Looked up from germline, CDR1 is SGHRS and CDR2 is YFSETQ. There are 16 residues in the CDR3. The CDR3, as DNA: TGCGCCAGCAGCTTGGGGCGGGTCGACCCGAACACTGAAGCTTTCTTT. Residues: CASSLGRVDPNTEAFF. Supplemented by reference TRBV5-1 and TRBJ1-1, the full variable domain reads KAGVTQTPRYLIKTRGQQVTLSCSPISGHRSVSWYQQTPGQGLQFLFEYFSETQRNKGNFPGRFSGRQFSNSRSEMNVSTLELGDSALYLCASSLGRVDPNTEAFFGQGTRLTVV.

V and J are TRBV18 and TRBJ1-4; a weak D match, TRBD1 (6 bases). CDR1 KGHSH and CDR2 LQKENI come from the germline V gene. Trimming removed 3 bases from V and 6 bases from J, with 11 bases in between. The CDR3 has 14 residues. CDR3 DNA sequence: TGTGCCAGCTCACCTCCAGGGGATTATGAAAAACTGTTTTTT. Translating it yields CASSPPGDYEKLFF.

The rearrangement links TRBV5-5 to TRBJ1-4; TRBD1 agrees at 9 bases. Germline values: CDR1 SGHKS, CDR2 YYEKEE (reference sequence). The CDR3 has 17 amino acids. Unmatched junction bases numbered 13, after V lost 2 bases and J lost 8 bases. CDR3 nucleotide sequence: TGTGCCAGCAGCTTCCGCCGTTCACAGGGGGCAGAAGAAAAACTGTTTTTT. Amino acids: CASSFRRSQGAEEKLFF.